The clone carrying this TCR beta chain was seen at least ten times. Its antigen remains unknown. Since the library was made to target alpha chains, this beta chain is a stray read and its abundance is not meaningful. Time point of the sample: sample taken at primary tumor resection. There were some 76 donors, all of them untreated patients with early-stage non-small cell lung cancer. The sample comes from a study of spatial heterogeneity in lung cancer. TCRdb reanalysed the 5' RACE reads using MiXCR and keeps one entry per CDR3 protein. The sample carries around 7,000 distinct CDR3 sequences, around 14% recorded once. The CDR3 runs 17 residues. The J segment lost 5 bases and the V segment lost 1 base, leaving 12 bases of the junction unmatched. Broader study findings: Coverage of tumor T cells, an estimated figure, was about 7.5% for alpha and about 13% for beta chains. Tracking of tumor mutation counts was seen in expanded intratumoral alpha and beta TCR counts.

The chain has TRBV12-3 or TRBV12-4 and TRBJ2-5; TRBD2 agrees at 8 bases. The clonotype comes from a female donor with early-stage non-small cell lung cancer. The sample consisted of lung tumor tissue, taken at surgery. CDR3 amino acids: CASSLGLARPPRETQYF. The CDR3 bases are TGTGCCAGCAGTTTAGGACTAGCGCGGCCACCCCGGGAGACCCAGTACTTC.